This record looks at one TCR beta chain sequence and its context. Its cognate antigen is unknown. Investigators made cDNA in eight separate reactions per sample. For each CDR3 protein, TCRdb gives one entry from its re-call of the 5' RACE reads, without DNA. This sample carries over 110,000 distinct CDR3 sequences, with 2.4% going to the ten biggest clones. The data belong to a study of monozygotic twins with inflammatory bowel disease. Regarding the study as a whole: On the inverse Simpson index, IBD patients scored lower for TCRbeta diversity than healthy co-twins. Results did not support any single strong IBD-associated signal or clonotype. Fewer clonotypes were shared with others by IBD patients than by healthy twins, especially with disease activity.

The germline CDR1 and CDR2 sequences are MNHNS and SASEGT. The CDR3 is 17 residues long. The V gene is TRBV6-1, the J gene TRBJ1-1. The sequence derives from a human donor with ulcerative colitis or Crohn's disease, or a healthy co-twin of an affected twin (not recorded which). The sequencing sample was made of blood. This CDR3 reads CARIVPSTPAITTEAFF.